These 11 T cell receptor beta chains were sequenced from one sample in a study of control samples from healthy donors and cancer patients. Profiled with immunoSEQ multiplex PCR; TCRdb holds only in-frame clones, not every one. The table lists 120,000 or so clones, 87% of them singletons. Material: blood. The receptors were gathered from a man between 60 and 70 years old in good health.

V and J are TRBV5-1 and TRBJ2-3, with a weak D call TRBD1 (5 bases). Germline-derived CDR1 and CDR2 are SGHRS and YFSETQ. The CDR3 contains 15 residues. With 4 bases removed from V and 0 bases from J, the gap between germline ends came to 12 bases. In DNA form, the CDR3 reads TGCGCCAGCAGCGAGACGACAGCTAGCACAGATACGCAGTATTTT. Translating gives CASSETTASTDTQYF.

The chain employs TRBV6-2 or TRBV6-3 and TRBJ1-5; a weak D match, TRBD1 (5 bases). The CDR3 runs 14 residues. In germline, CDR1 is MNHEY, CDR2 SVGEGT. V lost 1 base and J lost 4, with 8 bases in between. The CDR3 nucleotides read TGTGCCAGCAGTTACTTCGACAGTAATCAGCCCCAGCATTTT. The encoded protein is CASSYFDSNQPQHF.

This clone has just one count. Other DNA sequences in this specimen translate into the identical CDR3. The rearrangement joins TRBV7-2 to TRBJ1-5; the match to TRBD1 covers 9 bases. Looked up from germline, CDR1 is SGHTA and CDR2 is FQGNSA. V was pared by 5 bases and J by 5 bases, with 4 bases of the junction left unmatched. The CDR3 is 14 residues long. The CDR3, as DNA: TGTGCCAGCAGCCTGGGACAGGGATATCAGCCCCAGCATTTT. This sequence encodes CASSLGQGYQPQHF.

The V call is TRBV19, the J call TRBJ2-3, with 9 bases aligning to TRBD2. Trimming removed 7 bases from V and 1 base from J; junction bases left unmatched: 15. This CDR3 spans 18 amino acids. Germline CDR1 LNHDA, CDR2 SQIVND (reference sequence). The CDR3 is CASMRQRGVTWGTDTQYF. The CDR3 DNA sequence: TGTGCCAGTATGCGCCAGCGGGGGGTTACATGGGGCACAGATACGCAGTATTTT.

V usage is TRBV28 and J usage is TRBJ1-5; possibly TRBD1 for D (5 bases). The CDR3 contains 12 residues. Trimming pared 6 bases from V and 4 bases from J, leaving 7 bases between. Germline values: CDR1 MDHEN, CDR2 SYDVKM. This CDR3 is CASSRANQPQHF. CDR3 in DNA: TGTGCCAGCAGCAGGGCTAATCAGCCCCAGCATTTT.

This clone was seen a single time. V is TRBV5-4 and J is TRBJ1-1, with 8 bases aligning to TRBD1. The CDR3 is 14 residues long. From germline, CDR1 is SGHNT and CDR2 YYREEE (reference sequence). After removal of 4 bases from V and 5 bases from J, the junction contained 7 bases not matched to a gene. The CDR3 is CASSPQGVVTEAFF. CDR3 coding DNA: TGTGCCAGCAGCCCACAGGGGGTGGTAACTGAAGCTTTCTTT.

In nucleotides, the CDR3 is TGTGCCATCAGTGAGTCGGGCGGCAATCAGCCCCAGCATTTT. This encodes CAISESGGNQPQHF. V usage is TRBV10-3 and J usage is TRBJ1-5; D gene unclear. Looked up from germline, CDR1 is ENHRY and CDR2 is SYGVKD. V was clipped by 0 bases and J by 2 bases, with 5 bases between them. CDR3 length equals 14 residues.

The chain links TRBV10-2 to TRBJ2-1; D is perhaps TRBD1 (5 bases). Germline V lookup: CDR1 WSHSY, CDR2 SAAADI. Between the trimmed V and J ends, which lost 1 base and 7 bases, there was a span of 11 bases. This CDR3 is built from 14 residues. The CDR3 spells CASSELGQGNEQFF. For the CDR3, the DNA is TGCGCCAGCAGTGAGTTGGGGCAGGGTAATGAGCAGTTCTTC.

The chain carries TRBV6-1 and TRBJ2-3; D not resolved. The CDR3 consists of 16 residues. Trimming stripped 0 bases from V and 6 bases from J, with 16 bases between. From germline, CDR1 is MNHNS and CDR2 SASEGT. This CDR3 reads CASSEAVFGALDTQYF. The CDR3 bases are TGTGCCAGCAGTGAAGCGGTCTTCGGAGCACTTGATACGCAGTATTTT.

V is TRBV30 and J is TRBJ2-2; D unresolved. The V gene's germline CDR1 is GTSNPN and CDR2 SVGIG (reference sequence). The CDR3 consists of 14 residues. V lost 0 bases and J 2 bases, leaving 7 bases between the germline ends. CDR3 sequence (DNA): TGTGCCTGGAGTGTACTGACAAACACCGGGGAGCTGTTTTTT. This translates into CAWSVLTNTGELFF. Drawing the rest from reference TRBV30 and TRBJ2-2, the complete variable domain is SQTIHQWPATLVQPVGSPLSLECTVEGTSNPNLYWYRQAAGRGLQLLFYSVGIGQISSEVPQNLSASRPQDRQFILSSKKLLLSDSGFYLCAWSVLTNTGELFFGEGSRLTVL.

Written as DNA, the CDR3 is TGTGCCATCAGTGAGTCGACATGGCCACCCCTCCACTTT. Its protein is CAISESTWPPLHF. V gene TRBV10-3 combines with J gene TRBJ1-6; D call uncertain. Germline V gene data show CDR1 as ENHRY and CDR2 as SYGVKD. The CDR3 is 13 residues long. V lost 0 bases to trimming and J lost 11 bases, with 8 bases between them.